These 7 T cell receptor beta chains share one sample of origin, sequenced in a study of blood T cells in healthy people across ages. A sample-barcoded 5' primer and a J-beta primer mix were used in a second PCR of about 7 to 12 cycles. TCRdb reprocessed the 5' RACE reads with MiXCR, giving one entry per CDR3 protein. This table has roughly 700,000 distinct CDR3 sequences, around 45% appearing once. Source material: blood. Source of these receptors: a woman aged 55-69 years in good health.

Note on this clonotype: The junction shows a germline mismatch at one end, possibly a read error. This rearrangement joins TRBV2 to TRBJ2-3; 7 bases match TRBD2. CDR3 size: 17 residues. Germline CDR1 SNHLY, CDR2 FYNNEI. The CDR3 spells CASSEASSGTLSDTQYF. The CDR3 nucleotides are TGTGCTAGCAGTGAAGCGTCTAGCGGAACACTTTCAGATACGCAGTATTTT.

The chain's CDR3 is CSARAPRKSDNEQFF. The CDR3 bases are TGCAGTGCTAGAGCGCCCCGGAAGTCGGACAATGAGCAGTTCTTC. This chain joins TRBV20-1 and TRBJ2-1, with D unresolved. The CDR3 loop spans 15 amino acids. Per germline, CDR1 DFQATT and CDR2 SNEGSKA (reference sequence). V lost 1 base to trimming and J lost 5 bases, with 15 bases between them.

This chain links TRBV20-1 with TRBJ2-3; 15 bases match TRBD2. J gave up 3 bases and V 1 base, and 8 bases lay outside the gene matches. Germline CDR1 DFQATT, CDR2 SNEGSKA (reference sequence). This CDR3 is 18 amino acids long. Here the CDR3 reads CSARGGLAGGRGTDTQYF. As DNA, the CDR3 is TGCAGTGCTAGAGGAGGACTAGCGGGAGGGCGGGGGACAGATACGCAGTATTTT.

V is TRBV20-1 and J is TRBJ2-3, with 7 bases identical to TRBD2. Germline V gives CDR1 DFQATT, CDR2 SNEGSKA (reference sequence). Trimming cost V 2 bases and J 5 bases; bases outside gene matches: 10. The CDR3 totals 15 residues. CDR3 sequence reads: CSARPRGGRGDTQYF. The DNA for the CDR3 is TGCAGTGCTAGACCCCGCGGCGGGAGAGGAGATACGCAGTATTTT.

The gene calls are TRBV20-1 and TRBJ1-1; 7 nucleotides agree with TRBD1. After removal of 3 bases from V and 2 bases from J, the junction contained 3 bases not matched to a gene. The CDR3 sequence is 13 residues long. The germline CDR1 and CDR2 sequences are DFQATT and SNEGSKA (reference sequence). The CDR3 sequence: CSASGTANTEAFF. The CDR3 DNA reads TGCAGTGCTAGCGGGACAGCTAACACTGAAGCTTTCTTT.

The chain uses TRBV7-2 and TRBJ1-5, with 8 bases identical to TRBD1. In germline, CDR1 is SGHTA, CDR2 FQGNSA. The ends lost 4 bases at V and 4 bases at J; junction bases unmatched: 6. This CDR3 has 15 amino acids. The CDR3 DNA sequence: TGTGCCAGCAGCTCCAGGGGGCTGTGGAATCAGCCCCAGCATTTT. Amino acid sequence: CASSSRGLWNQPQHF. Drawing the rest from reference TRBV7-2 and TRBJ1-5, the complete variable domain is GAGVSQSPSNKVTEKGKDVELRCDPISGHTALYWYRQSLGQGLEFLIYFQGNSAPDKSGLPSDRFSAERTGGSVSTLTIQRTQQEDSAVYLCASSSRGLWNQPQHFGDGTRLSIL.

This clonotype came up once. This chain links TRBV7-2 with TRBJ2-3; D call uncertain. CDR1 is SGHTA and CDR2 is FQGNSA in the germline V gene. The V end was cut by 7 bases, the J end by 8 bases, with 10 bases between. The CDR3 is 11 amino acids. The CDR3 nucleotides read TGTGCCAGCAAAAAATGGGGTACGCAGTATTTT. Its translation: CASKKWGTQYF.